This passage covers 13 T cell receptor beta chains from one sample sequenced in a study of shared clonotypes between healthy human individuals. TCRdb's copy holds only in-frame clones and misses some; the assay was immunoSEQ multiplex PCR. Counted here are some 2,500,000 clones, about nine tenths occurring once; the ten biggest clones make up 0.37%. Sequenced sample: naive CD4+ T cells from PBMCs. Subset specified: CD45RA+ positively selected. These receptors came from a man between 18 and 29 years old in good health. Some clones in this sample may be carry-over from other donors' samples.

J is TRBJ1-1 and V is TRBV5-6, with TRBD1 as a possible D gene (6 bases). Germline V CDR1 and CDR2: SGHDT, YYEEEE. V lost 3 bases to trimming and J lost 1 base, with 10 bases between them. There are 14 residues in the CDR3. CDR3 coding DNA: TGTGCCAGCAGCTGGAGGACAGAGAACACTGAAGCTTTCTTT. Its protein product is CASSWRTENTEAFF.

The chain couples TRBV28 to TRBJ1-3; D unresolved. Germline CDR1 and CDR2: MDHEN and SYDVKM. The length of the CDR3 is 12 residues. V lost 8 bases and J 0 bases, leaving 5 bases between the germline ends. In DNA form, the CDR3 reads TGTGCCAGCCAATTCTCTGGAAACACCATATATTTT. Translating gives CASQFSGNTIYF. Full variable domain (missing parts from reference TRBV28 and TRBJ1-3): DVKVTQSSRYLVKRTGEKVFLECVQDMDHENMFWYRQDPGLGLRLIYFSYDVKMKEKGDIPEGYSVSREKKERFSLILESASTNQTSMYLCASQFSGNTIYFGEGSWLTVV.

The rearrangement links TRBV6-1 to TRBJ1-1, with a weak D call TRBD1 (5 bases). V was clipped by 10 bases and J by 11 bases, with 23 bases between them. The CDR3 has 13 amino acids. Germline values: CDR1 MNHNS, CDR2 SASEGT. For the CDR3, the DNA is TGTGCCAACAGAGTCCCCGCCAGGGACTCGGCTTTCTTT. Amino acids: CANRVPARDSAFF.

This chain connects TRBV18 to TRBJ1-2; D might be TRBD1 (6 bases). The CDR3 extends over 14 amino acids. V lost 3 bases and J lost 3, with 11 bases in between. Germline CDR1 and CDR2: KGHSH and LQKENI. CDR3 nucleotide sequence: TGTGCCAGCTCACCGGAGACAGGATACTATGGCTACACCTTC. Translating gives CASSPETGYYGYTF.

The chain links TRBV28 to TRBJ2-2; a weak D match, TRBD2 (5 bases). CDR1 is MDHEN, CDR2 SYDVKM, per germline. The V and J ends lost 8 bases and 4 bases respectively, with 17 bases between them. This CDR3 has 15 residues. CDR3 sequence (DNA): TGTGCCAGCGGATCTTGGGGAGTCCGCACCGGGGAGCTGTTTTTT. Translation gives CASGSWGVRTGELFF.

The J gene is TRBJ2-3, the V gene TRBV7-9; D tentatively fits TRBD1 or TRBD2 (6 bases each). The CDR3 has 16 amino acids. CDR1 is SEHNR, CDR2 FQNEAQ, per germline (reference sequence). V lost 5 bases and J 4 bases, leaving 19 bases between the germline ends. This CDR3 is CASSPGGGRGADTQYF. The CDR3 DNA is TGTGCCAGCAGCCCCGGAGGGGGGAGAGGCGCAGATACGCAGTATTTT.

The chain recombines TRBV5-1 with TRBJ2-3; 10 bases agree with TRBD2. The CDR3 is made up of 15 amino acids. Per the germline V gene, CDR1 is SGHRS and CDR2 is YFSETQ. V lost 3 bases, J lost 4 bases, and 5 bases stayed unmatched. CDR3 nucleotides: TGCGCCAGCAGCTCCGGACTAGCGGACGCAGATACGCAGTATTTT. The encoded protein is CASSSGLADADTQYF.

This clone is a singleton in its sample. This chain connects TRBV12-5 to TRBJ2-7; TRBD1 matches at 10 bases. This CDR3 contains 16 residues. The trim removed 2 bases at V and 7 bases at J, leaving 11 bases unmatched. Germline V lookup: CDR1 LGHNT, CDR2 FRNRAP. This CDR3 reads CASGLILGTGVGEQYF. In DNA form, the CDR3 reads TGTGCTAGTGGTTTGATCTTAGGGACAGGGGTCGGGGAGCAGTACTTC. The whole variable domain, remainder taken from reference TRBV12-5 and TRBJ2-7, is DARVTQTPRHKVTEMGQEVTMRCQPILGHNTVFWYRQTMMQGLELLAYFRNRAPLDDSGMPKDRFSAEMPDATLATLKIQPSEPRDSAVYFCASGLILGTGVGEQYFGPGTRLTVT.

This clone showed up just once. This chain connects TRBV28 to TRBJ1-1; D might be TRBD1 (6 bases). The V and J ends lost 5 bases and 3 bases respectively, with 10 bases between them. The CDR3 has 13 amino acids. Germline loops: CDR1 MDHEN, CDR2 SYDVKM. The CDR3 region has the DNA TGTGCCAGCAGTGAAACAGGGTACACTGAAGCTTTCTTT. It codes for CASSETGYTEAFF.

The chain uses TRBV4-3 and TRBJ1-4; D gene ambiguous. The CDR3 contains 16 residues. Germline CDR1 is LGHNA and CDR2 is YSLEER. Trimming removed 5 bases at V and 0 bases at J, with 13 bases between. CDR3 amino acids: CASSVYTAATNEKLFF. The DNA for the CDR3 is TGCGCCAGCAGCGTTTACACGGCTGCAACTAATGAAAAACTGTTTTTT.

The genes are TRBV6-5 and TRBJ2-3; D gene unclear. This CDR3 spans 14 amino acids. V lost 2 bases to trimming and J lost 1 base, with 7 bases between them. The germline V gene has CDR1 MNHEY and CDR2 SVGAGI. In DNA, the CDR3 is TGTGCCAGCAGTTACCCCGGCCGCACAGATACGCAGTATTTT. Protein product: CASSYPGRTDTQYF.

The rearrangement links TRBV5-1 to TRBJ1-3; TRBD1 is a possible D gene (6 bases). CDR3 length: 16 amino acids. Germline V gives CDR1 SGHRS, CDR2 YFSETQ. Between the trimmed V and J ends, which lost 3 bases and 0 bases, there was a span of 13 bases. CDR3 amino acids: CASSYTTGTSGNTIYF. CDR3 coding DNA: TGCGCCAGCAGCTACACAACAGGGACCTCTGGAAACACCATATATTTT.

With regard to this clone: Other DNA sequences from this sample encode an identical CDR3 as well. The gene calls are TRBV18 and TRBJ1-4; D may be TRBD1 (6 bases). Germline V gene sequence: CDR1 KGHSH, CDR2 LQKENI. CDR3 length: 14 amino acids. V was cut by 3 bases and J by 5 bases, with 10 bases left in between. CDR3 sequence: CASSPLGGNEKLFF. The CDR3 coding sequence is TGTGCCAGCTCACCTTTAGGGGGAAATGAAAAACTGTTTTTT.